Presented here are 31 T cell receptor beta chains from one specimen sequenced in a study of T cells in Graves' hyperthyroidism and ophthalmopathy. It was RNA transcripts that yielded the amplified TCR beta CDR3 regions. A first-round RT-PCR of the TCR CDR3 used the HTBI primer set. TCRdb processed the multiplex PCR reads anew with MiXCR; each CDR3 protein has one entry. The data hold about 320,000 distinct CDR3 sequences, with around 16% observed a single time. The sample was blood. The receptors shown here come from a man aged 30-40 years with Graves' hyperthyroidism.

This clonotype was seen only a few times. V is TRBV2 and J is TRBJ1-3; D is perhaps TRBD1 (6 bases). The ends were cut back, 8 bases at V and 4 bases at J, with 12 bases in the middle. Germline V gene data show CDR1 as SNHLY and CDR2 as FYNNEI. The CDR3 length is 13 residues. The CDR3 region has the DNA TGTGCCAGCCTATTGGGACACGGAAACACCATATATTTT. The encoded protein is CASLLGHGNTIYF.

This clonotype was seen a few times. This may come from a read error, since a much larger clone is one base off. This chain uses TRBV28 with TRBJ2-7; TRBD2 aligns across 10 bases. V shed 5 bases and J 0 bases; nucleotides not matched to a gene: 13. Germline V CDR1 and CDR2: MDHEN, SYDVKM. The CDR3 has 18 residues. As DNA, the CDR3 is TGTGCCAGCAGTGTGGTCAGACGGACTAGCGGTTCCTCCTACGAGCAGTACTTC. Amino acids: CASSVVRRTSGSSYEQYF.

This clonotype was picked up many times. This chain joins TRBV3-1 and TRBJ2-5; D remains unclear. The germline V gene has CDR1 LGHDT and CDR2 YNNKEL (reference sequence). V was shortened by 4 bases and J by 5 bases, with 11 bases between the two germline ends. The length of the CDR3 is 13 residues. CDR3 protein: CASSRRPLETQYF. The CDR3 bases are TGTGCCAGCAGCCGCCGACCCTTGGAGACCCAGTACTTC.

The genes are TRBV15 and TRBJ1-3; D is undetermined. The ends were cut back, 3 bases at V and 8 bases at J, with 17 bases in the middle. Germline V CDR1 and CDR2: LNHNV, YYDKDF (reference sequence). The CDR3 runs to 15 residues. The CDR3 loop reads CATSRRLPKADTIYF. The CDR3 nucleotides are TGTGCCACCAGCAGGCGACTCCCAAAGGCAGACACCATATATTTT.

V and J are TRBV11-3 and TRBJ2-7; a weak D match, TRBD1 (6 bases). The ends were cut back, 5 bases at V and 3 bases at J, with 8 bases in the middle. The CDR3 is 12 residues long. Germline CDR1 and CDR2: SGHNT and YENEEA. The CDR3 loop is CASSPGVYEQYF. DNA for the CDR3: TGTGCCAGCAGCCCAGGGGTCTACGAGCAGTACTTC.

The chain uses TRBV7-2 and TRBJ1-2, with D unresolved. The length of the CDR3 is 14 residues. CDR1 is SGHTA and CDR2 is FQGNSA in the germline V gene. V gave up 4 bases and J gave up 4 bases, with 13 bases separating them. The CDR3 DNA reads as TGTGCCAGCAGCTCCATAGCCCGGGGCTATGGCTACACCTTC. It encodes CASSSIARGYGYTF.

This clonotype appeared many times. The chain's CDR3 is CAISALRGLAIYNEQFF. The CDR3, as DNA: TGTGCCATCAGTGCCTTAAGGGGACTAGCGATATACAATGAGCAGTTCTTC. The chain has TRBV10-3 and TRBJ2-1, with 10 nucleotides matching TRBD2. The CDR3 contains 17 residues. Per the germline V gene, CDR1 is ENHRY and CDR2 is SYGVKD. J gave up 4 bases and V 4 bases, and 10 bases lay outside the gene matches.

This rearrangement joins TRBV6-1 to TRBJ2-6; D remains unclear. Germline V gives CDR1 MNHNS, CDR2 SASEGT. This CDR3 spans 14 amino acids. Trimming cost V 6 bases and J 1 base, with 7 bases left between them. The CDR3 nucleotides are TGTGCCAGCAGCCCCGAATCTGGGGCCAACGTCCTGACTTTC. Its protein is CASSPESGANVLTF.

This clonotype was found many times. The chain links TRBV30 to TRBJ2-7, with a tentative D call TRBD2 (6 bases). CDR1 and CDR2 from the germline V gene are GTSNPN and SVGIG (reference sequence). The germline V and J ends were trimmed by 1 base and 5 bases, with 18 bases remaining between them. CDR3 length: 15 amino acids. CDR3 residues: CAWSGDMRGGHEQYF. The CDR3 nucleotides are TGTGCCTGGAGTGGTGATATGCGGGGCGGACACGAGCAGTACTTC.

This clonotype was seen a handful of times. V and J are TRBV12-3 or TRBV12-4 and TRBJ1-4; D gene ambiguous. The CDR3 consists of 13 residues. V was cut by 6 bases and J by 8 bases, with 13 bases left in between. The CDR3 DNA reads as TGTGCCAGCAGCCAGGTGGCCGGAGAAAAACTGTTTTTT. Translating it yields CASSQVAGEKLFF.

Ten or more counts support this clonotype. The chain couples TRBV12-3 or TRBV12-4 to TRBJ1-1; 9 positions agree with TRBD1. The CDR3 spans 12 residues. Unmatched junction bases numbered 6, after V lost 5 bases and J lost 11 bases. The chain's CDR3 is CASSQGTGTAFF. For the CDR3, the DNA is TGTGCCAGCAGTCAGGGGACAGGGACGGCTTTCTTT.

This clonotype was seen at least ten times. CDR3 DNA: TGTGCCAGCAGCCCAACTAGCTCCCTCGAGCAGTACTTC. Residues: CASSPTSSLEQYF. The V gene is TRBV12-3 or TRBV12-4, the J gene TRBJ2-7; tentative D call: TRBD2 (6 bases). Trimming took off 6 bases at V and 6 bases at J, with 15 bases between the two ends. This CDR3 is 13 amino acids long.

This clonotype was recorded many times. The CDR3 loop is CASSADPDPSYEQYF. The DNA for the CDR3 is TGTGCCAGCAGTGCGGACCCGGACCCCTCCTACGAGCAGTACTTC. J is TRBJ2-7 and V is TRBV28; no firm D call. This CDR3 comprises 15 residues. Germline V gene sequence: CDR1 MDHEN, CDR2 SYDVKM. The V end lost 5 bases, the J end lost 0 bases, and 14 bases lay between the germline ends.

V gene TRBV20-1 combines with J gene TRBJ2-1, with D hard to call. The V gene lost 7 bases and the J gene lost 5 bases, with 9 bases spanning the gap. Germline V gene data show CDR1 as DFQATT and CDR2 as SNEGSKA (reference sequence). The CDR3 is 11 amino acids. DNA of the CDR3: TGCAGTGTGAAGGCAAACAATGAGCAGTTCTTC. This gives the protein CSVKANNEQFF.

The chain joins TRBV29-1 to TRBJ2-7; D tentatively fits TRBD1 or TRBD2 (6 bases each). The germline gives CDR1 SQVTM, CDR2 ANQGSEA. Trimming stripped 0 bases from V and 4 bases from J, with 28 bases between. This CDR3 region has 19 residues. The CDR3 spells CSVEDGFRKRRGVVYEQYF. CDR3 sequence (DNA): TGCAGCGTTGAAGATGGTTTCAGAAAAAGGAGGGGGGTGGTGTACGAGCAGTACTTC.

This chain joins TRBV5-1 and TRBJ2-6; 7 nucleotides agree with TRBD1. The trim removed 4 bases at V and 1 base at J, leaving 11 bases unmatched. The CDR3 sequence is 18 residues long. CDR1 SGHRS and CDR2 YFSETQ come from the germline V gene. The CDR3, as DNA: TGCGCCAGCAGCAAGCAACAGGGGCGCGGATCTGGGGCCAACGTCCTGACTTTC. Amino acids: CASSKQQGRGSGANVLTF.

This clonotype appeared many times. The rearrangement joins TRBV3-1 to TRBJ2-4, with D possibly matching TRBD1 (6 bases). V lost 3 bases to trimming and J lost 7 bases, with 22 bases between them. The CDR3 length is 17 residues. Germline values: CDR1 LGHDT, CDR2 YNNKEL (reference sequence). The CDR3 loop reads CASSQDTGHRALNIQYF. Here the CDR3 DNA reads TGTGCCAGCAGCCAGGATACGGGACACCGGGCTTTGAACATTCAGTACTTC.

Only a few counts were recorded for this clonotype. The chain links TRBV15 to TRBJ2-2, with 8 bases identical to TRBD2. The germline CDR1 and CDR2 sequences are LNHNV and YYDKDF (reference sequence). J lost 6 bases, V lost 0 bases, and 12 bases had no gene match. The CDR3 length is 18 residues. The chain's CDR3 is CATSRDWTAGGNPGELFF. CDR3 DNA: TGTGCCACCAGCAGAGATTGGACGGCGGGAGGCAATCCCGGGGAGCTGTTTTTT.

This clonotype was detected many times. The chain is built from TRBV5-1 and TRBJ2-3; tentatively, D is TRBD1 or TRBD2 (5 bases each). CDR3 size: 18 residues. CDR1 is SGHRS and CDR2 is YFSETQ in the germline V gene. V lost 1 base to trimming and J lost 5 bases, with 23 bases between them. The CDR3 loop is CASSLSPSGAGQEDTQYF. The CDR3 DNA is TGCGCCAGCAGCTTGAGCCCGTCCGGGGCGGGTCAGGAAGATACGCAGTATTTT.

The chain combines TRBV25-1 with TRBJ2-3; D could derive from TRBD1 or TRBD2 (5 bases each). This CDR3 has 14 residues. Trimming pared 6 bases from V and 0 bases from J, leaving 10 bases between. In germline, CDR1 is MGHDK, CDR2 SYGVNS. For the CDR3, the DNA is TGTGCCAGCAGGTTGGGGGACAGCACAGATACGCAGTATTTT. This codes for CASRLGDSTDTQYF.

The table lists this clonotype with a few counts. This chain connects TRBV13 to TRBJ2-5; D not certain. CDR3 length equals 14 residues. The V gene's germline CDR1 is PRHDT and CDR2 FYEKMQ (reference sequence). Trimming left V 4 bases short and J 1 base short, with 10 bases between. In DNA, the CDR3 is TGTGCCAGCAGCTCTTACGGCAGCCAAGAGACCCAGTACTTC. Protein: CASSSYGSQETQYF.

The chain couples TRBV5-4 to TRBJ1-2; D is ambiguous. Trimming took 4 bases from V and 5 from J, leaving 21 bases between them. The CDR3 has 16 residues. CDR1 is SGHNT and CDR2 is YYREEE in the germline V gene (reference sequence). DNA for the CDR3: TGTGCCAGCAGCCCGCCCGCTTCTTGGGCTATATATGGCTACACCTTC. Translating gives CASSPPASWAIYGYTF.

This clonotype has at least ten counts. The rearrangement joins TRBV2 to TRBJ2-1; possibly TRBD1 or TRBD2 for D (5 bases each). Trimming took 0 bases from V and 8 from J, leaving 17 bases between them. Germline V CDR1 and CDR2: SNHLY, FYNNEI. The CDR3 contains 16 residues. This CDR3 reads CASSEALPLRGDEQFF. DNA of the CDR3: TGTGCCAGCAGTGAAGCGCTTCCCCTAAGAGGGGATGAGCAGTTCTTC.

The table lists this clonotype with many counts. The V and J genes are TRBV11-2 and TRBJ2-5; 8 bases match TRBD1. From germline, CDR1 is SGHAT and CDR2 FQNNGV. Unmatched junction bases numbered 8, after V lost 1 base and J lost 1 base. CDR3 length: 17 amino acids. In DNA, the CDR3 is TGTGCCAGCAGCTTAGGGACAGGGCCTACCTCCCAAGAGACCCAGTACTTC. Its protein product is CASSLGTGPTSQETQYF. Variable domain in full (rest from reference TRBV11-2 and TRBJ2-5): EAGVAQSPRYKIIEKRQSVAFWCNPISGHATLYWYQQILGQGPKLLIQFQNNGVVDDSQLPKDRFSAERLKGVDSTLKIQPAKLEDSAVYLCASSLGTGPTSQETQYFGPGTRLLVL.

This clonotype was counted only a few times. The chain is built from TRBV11-3 and TRBJ2-1; 10 positions agree with TRBD2. The CDR3 extends over 19 amino acids. Trimming cost V 4 bases and J 0 bases; bases outside gene matches: 12. The germline V gene encodes CDR1 SGHNT and CDR2 YENEEA. The CDR3 sequence: CASSSRSGRNVNSYNEQFF. The CDR3 region has the DNA TGTGCCAGCAGCTCCCGTAGCGGGAGGAACGTCAACTCCTACAATGAGCAGTTCTTC.

For the CDR3, the DNA is TGTGCCAGCAGTGAATATGGGGGCGGGCCCCAGCATTTT. Protein sequence: CASSEYGGGPQHF. The V and J genes are TRBV6-4 and TRBJ1-5; TRBD1 might be the D (6 bases). Per the germline V gene, CDR1 is MRHNA and CDR2 is SNTAGT. Trimming took off 3 bases at V and 9 bases at J, with 12 bases between the two ends. This CDR3 is 13 amino acids long.

This clonotype was seen repeatedly, ten times or more. The V call is TRBV29-1, the J call TRBJ2-3; 7 bases align to TRBD1. Looked up from germline, CDR1 is SQVTM and CDR2 is ANQGSEA. The J segment lost 3 bases and the V segment lost 4 bases, leaving 4 bases of the junction unmatched. The CDR3 totals 13 residues. CDR3 amino acids: CSVAQGWTDTQYF. The CDR3 nucleotides are TGCAGCGTTGCACAGGGGTGGACAGATACGCAGTATTTT.

This clonotype was counted at least ten times. The chain joins TRBV30 to TRBJ1-6; no clear D. There are 13 residues in the CDR3. V was pared by 2 bases and J by 13 bases, with 15 bases between. The germline gives CDR1 GTSNPN, CDR2 SVGIG (reference sequence). The chain's CDR3 is CAWSLVASMPLHF. For the CDR3, the DNA is TGTGCCTGGAGTTTAGTGGCCAGCATGCCCCTCCACTTT. Full variable domain (missing parts from reference TRBV30 and TRBJ1-6): SQTIHQWPATLVQPVGSPLSLECTVEGTSNPNLYWYRQAAGRGLQLLFYSVGIGQISSEVPQNLSASRPQDRQFILSSKKLLLSDSGFYLCAWSLVASMPLHFGNGTRLTVT.

This clonotype was observed many times. The V gene is TRBV3-1, the J gene TRBJ2-7, with D uncertain. CDR3 length: 11 residues. The germline V gene encodes CDR1 LGHDT and CDR2 YNNKEL (reference sequence). Trimming shortened V by 0 bases and J by 6 bases, and 3 bases separated the two germline ends. The CDR3 sequence: CASSQEAEQYF. In DNA form, the CDR3 reads TGTGCCAGCAGCCAAGAGGCCGAGCAGTACTTC.

This clonotype was recorded many times. The CDR3 loop is CASSGREVTEQYF. CDR3 DNA sequence: TGTGCCAGCAGTGGTCGTGAGGTAACCGAGCAGTACTTC. The chain is built from TRBV27 and TRBJ2-7; D gene ambiguous. The CDR3 contains 13 residues. Deletions cut 5 bases from V and 6 bases from J, with 14 bases between. The germline CDR1 and CDR2 sequences are MNHEY and SMNVEV (reference sequence).

This clonotype was counted ten times or more. CDR3 amino acids: CASSLGGVYTDTQYF. CDR3 sequence (DNA): TGTGCCAGCAGCTTAGGGGGGGTGTACACAGATACGCAGTATTTT. The chain carries TRBV7-9 and TRBJ2-3; tentative D call: TRBD2 (6 bases). This CDR3 comprises 15 residues. V lost 1 base, J lost 2 bases, and 10 bases lay in between. Germline lookup yields CDR1 SEHNR and CDR2 FQNEAQ (reference sequence).